These T cell receptor beta chains were read from a single sample in a study of tumor and adjacent non-tumor tissue in lung cancer. TCRdb passed the multiplex PCR reads through MiXCR, listing each CDR3 protein once. Found here are more than 85,000 distinct CDR3 sequences, 75% of them singletons; the top ten hold about 40%. Sequenced: lung tumor tissue. The receptors were sampled from an older woman with non-small cell lung cancer. CDR3s include the opening cysteine and the closing phenylalanine or tryptophan. The order of the fields is CDR3 protein, CDR3 DNA, J gene, clone size, V gene, D gene. A D gene is named only where the DNA matches it firmly. Rows may omit the clone size; those that give it use once, few, many or a size class.

CDR3aa: CIVAKNSWPNQPQHF
CDR3nt: TGCATCGTTGCTAAGAACTCATGGCCTAATCAGCCCCAGCATTTT
j_gene: TRBJ1-5
abundance: -
v_gene: TRBV29-1
d_gene: -

CDR3aa: CANSRSGTGDNEQFF
CDR3nt: TGTGCCAACAGCCGATCCGGGACAGGGGATAATGAGCAGTTCTTC
j_gene: TRBJ2-1
abundance: -
v_gene: TRBV11-2
d_gene: TRBD1

CDR3aa: CVSNKLSSGANVMTF
CDR3nt: TGTGTCAGCAATAAGCTTAGCTCTGGGGCCAACGTCATGACTTTC
j_gene: TRBJ2-6
abundance: -
v_gene: TRBV14
d_gene: -

CDR3aa: CAWSGNSALHF
CDR3nt: TGTGCCTGGAGTGGAAATTCAGCCCTCCACTTT
j_gene: TRBJ1-6
abundance: -
v_gene: TRBV30
d_gene: -

CDR3aa: CSLLLGSGRMNTEAFF
CDR3nt: TGCAGTCTTCTCTTGGGGTCCGGACGGATGAACACTGAAGCTTTCTTT
j_gene: TRBJ1-1
abundance: -
v_gene: TRBV20-1
d_gene: -

CDR3aa: CASSQDGVRSYNEQFF
CDR3nt: TGCGCCAGCAGCCAAGACGGCGTGAGGTCCTACAATGAGCAGTTCTTC
j_gene: TRBJ2-1
abundance: -
v_gene: TRBV4-1
d_gene: -

CDR3aa: CASSLESRNTRELFF
CDR3nt: TGTGCCAGCAGCTTAGAGTCCAGGAACACCAGGGAGTTGTTTTTT
j_gene: TRBJ2-2
abundance: -
v_gene: TRBV11-2
d_gene: -

CDR3aa: CASSFRNPNTGELFF
CDR3nt: TGTGCCAGTAGTTTTCGGAACCCGAACACCGGGGAGCTGTTCTTT
j_gene: TRBJ2-2
abundance: -
v_gene: TRBV12-3/TRBV12-4
d_gene: -

CDR3aa: CSVRQALSEKLFF
CDR3nt: TGCAGCGTTCGACAGGCACTTAGTGAAAAACTGTTTTTT
j_gene: TRBJ1-4
abundance: -
v_gene: TRBV29-1
d_gene: -

CDR3aa: CISSLELTIGIHNEQFF
CDR3nt: TGTATCAGCAGCTTAGAGTTGACTATCGGGATCCACAATGAGCAGTTCTTC
j_gene: TRBJ2-1
abundance: -
v_gene: TRBV11-3
d_gene: -

CDR3aa: CASSLVPGRNNGELFF
CDR3nt: TGTGCCAGCAGCTTAGTTCCAGGCAGGAACAACGGAGAGCTGTTTTTT
j_gene: TRBJ2-2
abundance: -
v_gene: TRBV11-2
d_gene: -

CDR3aa: CASNRDGEGTGELLF
CDR3nt: TGTGCCAGTAACCGGGACGGGGAAGGCACCGGGGAGCTGTTATTT
j_gene: TRBJ2-2
abundance: -
v_gene: TRBV6-4
d_gene: -

CDR3aa: CAISLPDRTTDTQYF
CDR3nt: TGTGCCATCAGTCTACCGGACAGGACCACAGATACGCAGTATTTT
j_gene: TRBJ2-3
abundance: many
v_gene: TRBV10-3
d_gene: TRBD1

CDR3aa: CSARGTYDLYF
CDR3nt: TGCAGCGCGAGGGGCACCTACGATCTGTACTTC
j_gene: TRBJ2-7
abundance: -
v_gene: TRBV20-1
d_gene: -

CDR3aa: CSVEDQHEQYF
CDR3nt: TGCAGCGTTGAAGATCAGCACGAGCAGTACTTC
j_gene: TRBJ2-7
abundance: many
v_gene: TRBV29-1
d_gene: -

CDR3aa: CSPTGDNLPLYF
CDR3nt: TGCAGCCCGACAGGGGATAATTTACCCCTCTACTTT
j_gene: TRBJ1-6
abundance: -
v_gene: TRBV20-1
d_gene: TRBD1

CDR3aa: CASGQDGQGGAGELSF
CDR3nt: TGTGCCAGCGGCCAGGACGGACAGGGGGGGGCCGGGGAGCTGTCTTTT
j_gene: TRBJ2-2
abundance: -
v_gene: TRBV4-2
d_gene: TRBD1

CDR3aa: CASSQGTSGKIQDTQYF
CDR3nt: TGTGCCAGCAGTCAGGGGACTAGCGGGAAGATTCAAGATACGCAATATTTT
j_gene: TRBJ2-3
abundance: once
v_gene: TRBV6-5
d_gene: TRBD2

CDR3aa: CASSEWTSYGYTF
CDR3nt: TGTGCCAGCAGTGAATGGACGTCTTACGGCTACACCTTC
j_gene: TRBJ1-2
abundance: many
v_gene: TRBV6-1
d_gene: -

CDR3aa: CSARLPRGVTDTRYF
CDR3nt: TGCAGTGCTAGATTGCCTAGAGGGGTCACAGATACGCGGTATTTT
j_gene: TRBJ2-3
abundance: -
v_gene: TRBV20-1
d_gene: -

CDR3aa: CASSLQGRNTGELFF
CDR3nt: TGCGCCAGCAGCTTGCAGGGACGGAACACCGGGGAGCTGTTTTTT
j_gene: TRBJ2-2
abundance: few
v_gene: TRBV5-1
d_gene: -

CDR3aa: CASSSITYEQYF
CDR3nt: TGTGCCAGCAGCTCAATCACCTACGAGCAGTACTTC
j_gene: TRBJ2-7
abundance: many
v_gene: TRBV7-9
d_gene: -

CDR3aa: CSAILAGSQGEQYF
CDR3nt: TGCAGTGCTATACTAGCGGGGAGTCAGGGTGAGCAGTACTTC
j_gene: TRBJ2-7
abundance: -
v_gene: TRBV20-1
d_gene: TRBD2

CDR3aa: CAGSLEASNSHLHF
CDR3nt: TGTGCCGGCAGCTTAGAGGCAAGTAATTCACACCTCCACTTT
j_gene: TRBJ1-6
abundance: -
v_gene: TRBV11-2
d_gene: -

CDR3aa: CASNSTGGNEQYF
CDR3nt: TGTGCCAGCAACTCTACAGGGGGCAACGAGCAGTACTTC
j_gene: TRBJ2-7
abundance: -
v_gene: TRBV11-2
d_gene: TRBD1

CDR3aa: CVNSLVQLGDYEQYF
CDR3nt: TGTGTCAACAGTTTAGTGCAGCTAGGGGACTACGAGCAGTACTTC
j_gene: TRBJ2-7
abundance: -
v_gene: TRBV11-2
d_gene: -

CDR3aa: CASSQESSSGTNGSEQFF
CDR3nt: TGTGCCAGCAGCCAAGAATCGTCCTCCGGGACTAACGGGAGTGAGCAGTTCTTT
j_gene: TRBJ2-1
abundance: -
v_gene: TRBV4-2
d_gene: TRBD2

CDR3aa: CASSLDLTSRSDNEQFF
CDR3nt: TGTGCCAGCAGCTTAGACTTGACTAGCAGAAGCGACAATGAGCAGTTCTTC
j_gene: TRBJ2-1
abundance: -
v_gene: TRBV11-3
d_gene: TRBD2

CDR3aa: CASSRVQRGGEKLFF
CDR3nt: TGTGCCAGCAGCCGTGTCCAGAGGGGAGGTGAAAAACTCTTTTTT
j_gene: TRBJ1-4
abundance: -
v_gene: TRBV6-5
d_gene: -

CDR3aa: CSVQRGVVKEQSF
CDR3nt: TGCAGCGTTCAGCGGGGGGTCGTGAAGGAGCAGTCCTTC
j_gene: TRBJ2-1
abundance: -
v_gene: TRBV29-1
d_gene: TRBD2

CDR3aa: CASSLPGLKYDQYF
CDR3nt: TGTGCCAGCAGTTTACCCGGGCTGAAGTACGACCAGTACTTC
j_gene: TRBJ2-7
abundance: -
v_gene: TRBV28
d_gene: -